These 9 T cell receptor beta chains were all obtained from the same sample, sequenced in a study of T cell changes during pregnancy in multiple sclerosis. Clones were sequenced by immunoSEQ multiplex PCR, and TCRdb holds only the in-frame ones, with some missing. The table includes about 110,000 clones, more than 80% detected once. The starting material was peripheral blood, obtained before pregnancy. All receptors derive from a female donor with multiple sclerosis, enrolled in a pregnancy study.

This clone was seen a few times. V and J are TRBV7-6 and TRBJ1-1; 9 bases map to TRBD1. This CDR3 region has 13 residues. The V segment lost 1 base and the J segment 11 bases; nucleotides outside the gene matches: 5. In germline, CDR1 is SGHVS, CDR2 FNYEAQ. The CDR3 spells CASSLERDRDAFF. The CDR3 DNA reads as TGTGCCAGCAGCTTAGAAAGGGACAGGGACGCTTTCTTT.

In nucleotides, the CDR3 is TGTGCCAGCAGTTACTCGCTTACCGGGACCTACGAGCAGTACTTC. Translation: CASSYSLTGTYEQYF. The chain carries TRBV6-5 and TRBJ2-7; TRBD2 is a possible D gene (5 bases). This CDR3 is built from 15 residues. The germline V gene has CDR1 MNHEY and CDR2 SVGAGI. V gave up 0 bases and J gave up 2 bases, with 11 bases separating them.

V and J are TRBV28 and TRBJ2-7, with 12 bases that match TRBD2. Trimming at V came to 6 bases and at J to 6 bases, leaving 12 bases not matched to a gene. Germline assignment: CDR1 MDHEN and CDR2 SYDVKM. This CDR3 has 16 residues. The CDR3 bases are TGTGCCAGCAGGGGATGGACTAGCGGGATTGGTCTCGAGCAGTACTTC. This encodes CASRGWTSGIGLEQYF.

Turning to this clone: One end of the junction does not line up with germline, which may come from a read error. The rearrangement joins TRBV4-3 to TRBJ2-2; tentatively, D is TRBD1 (6 bases). The CDR3 extends over 16 amino acids. Germline CDR1 LGHNA, CDR2 YSLEER. CDR3 amino acids: CASSSRGTTNSGELFF. The CDR3 DNA is TGCGCCAGCAGCAGTAGAGGGACAACGAACTCCGGGGAGCTGTTTTTT.

CDR3 amino acids: CASSLQGASYEQYF. The CDR3 nucleotides read TGTGCCAGCTCACTACAGGGGGCGTCCTACGAGCAGTACTTC. This chain uses TRBV18 with TRBJ2-7; TRBD1 aligns across 9 bases. The CDR3 has 14 amino acids. Germline CDR1 and CDR2: KGHSH and LQKENI. V was clipped by 4 bases and J by 1 base; unmatched bases: 2.

V gene TRBV7-8 combines with J gene TRBJ2-7; D possibly corresponds to TRBD2 (5 bases). This CDR3 region has 15 residues. V was trimmed by 0 bases and J by 4 bases, leaving 13 bases between them. Germline V lookup: CDR1 SGHVS, CDR2 FQNEAQ. The CDR3, as DNA: TGTGCCAGCAGCTTAGCGCGGGTCAGACCTTACGAGCAGTACTTC. Translating gives CASSLARVRPYEQYF.

The CDR3 coding sequence is TGTGCTAGTGGGCACACTCAGGGGGCGCAGGGTGAAGCTTTCTTT. Its translation: CASGHTQGAQGEAFF. The chain uses TRBV12-5 and TRBJ1-1; 8 bases map to TRBD1. Trimming removed 6 bases from V and 7 bases from J; junction bases left unmatched: 13. The CDR3 loop spans 15 amino acids. Germline values: CDR1 LGHNT, CDR2 FRNRAP.

This chain connects TRBV15 to TRBJ2-5; tentative D call: TRBD2 (5 bases). The CDR3 runs 19 residues. Trimming took 5 bases from V and 2 from J, leaving 27 bases between them. Germline lookup yields CDR1 LNHNV and CDR2 YYDKDF (reference sequence). The CDR3 DNA reads as TGTGCCACCAGCCCTGTCGGCCTCGCGGTGGGAGCGCTACAAGAGACCCAGTACTTC. Its translation: CATSPVGLAVGALQETQYF.

The chain has TRBV11-2 and TRBJ2-7; 11 positions match TRBD1. The CDR3 has 19 amino acids. The V gene end was trimmed by 2 bases and the J gene end by 3 bases; junction bases not matched to a gene: 15. CDR1 and CDR2 from the germline V gene are SGHAT and FQNNGV. Written as DNA, the CDR3 is TGTGCCAGCAGCTTAAGGCCCTGGACAGGGGGCCTCCTCAACTACGAGCAGTACTTC. Its translation: CASSLRPWTGGLLNYEQYF.